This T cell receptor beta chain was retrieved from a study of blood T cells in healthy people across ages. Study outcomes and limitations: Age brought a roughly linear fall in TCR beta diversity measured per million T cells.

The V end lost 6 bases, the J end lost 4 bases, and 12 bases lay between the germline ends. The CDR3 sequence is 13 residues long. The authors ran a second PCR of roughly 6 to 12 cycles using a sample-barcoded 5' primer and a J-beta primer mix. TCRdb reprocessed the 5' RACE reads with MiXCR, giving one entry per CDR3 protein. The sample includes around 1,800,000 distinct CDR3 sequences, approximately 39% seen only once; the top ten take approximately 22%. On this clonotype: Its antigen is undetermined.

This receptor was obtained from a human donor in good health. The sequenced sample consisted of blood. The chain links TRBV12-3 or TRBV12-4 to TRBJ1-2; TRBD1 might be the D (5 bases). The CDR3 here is CASRGDGFYGYTF. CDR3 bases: TGTGCCAGCAGGGGGGACGGATTCTATGGCTACACCTTC.